This TCR beta chain is from a study of immune cell composition in non-small cell lung cancer. The wider study: Lung adenocarcinoma or squamous carcinoma made up most tumours. General study findings and limits: No significant correlation existed between pack-years smoked and tumour clonality. 60% to 80% of squamous and around 34% of adenocarcinoma cases had tumour-associated clones >0.5%. TIL tumour reactivity correlated with maximal tumour-associated clone frequency in adenocarcinoma.

The normal lung sample lay at least 3 cm, and maximally far, from the tumour. Profiled with immunoSEQ multiplex PCR; TCRdb holds only in-frame clones, not every one. Among a few thousand clones, just under 75% were seen once, and the ten largest hold less than 15%. About this clone itself: Its antigen remains unidentified.

V was shortened by 0 bases and J by 2 bases, with 8 bases between the two germline ends. The CDR3 is 15 residues long. Germline lookup yields CDR1 PRHDT and CDR2 FYEKMQ (reference sequence). Sequencing was carried out using non-adjacent lung tissue. The sequence was obtained from a human donor with non-small cell lung cancer. The chain combines TRBV13 with TRBJ1-5, with TRBD1 as a possible D gene (6 bases). The CDR3 region has the DNA TGTGCCAGCAGCTTAGGACAGGGTGGCAATCAGCCCCAGCATTTT. This codes for CASSLGQGGNQPQHF.